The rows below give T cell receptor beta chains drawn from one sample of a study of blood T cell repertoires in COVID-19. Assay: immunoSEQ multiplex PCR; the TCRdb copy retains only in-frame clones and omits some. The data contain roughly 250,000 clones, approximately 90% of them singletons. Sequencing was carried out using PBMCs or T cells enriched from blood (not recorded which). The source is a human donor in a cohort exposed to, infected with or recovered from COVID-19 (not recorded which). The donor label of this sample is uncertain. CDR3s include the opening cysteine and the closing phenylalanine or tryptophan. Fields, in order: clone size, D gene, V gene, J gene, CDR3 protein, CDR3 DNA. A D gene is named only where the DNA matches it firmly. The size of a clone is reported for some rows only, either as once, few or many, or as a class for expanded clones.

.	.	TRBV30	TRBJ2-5	CAWSSLRGQETQYF	TGTGCCTGGAGTAGCCTGCGGGGCCAAGAGACCCAGTACTTC
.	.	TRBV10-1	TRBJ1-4	CASSDRINEKLFF	TGCGCCAGCAGTGACAGGATTAATGAAAAACTGTTTTTT
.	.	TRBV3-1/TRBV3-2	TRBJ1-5	CASSQAGPGNQPQHF	TGTGCCAGCAGCCAAGCAGGGCCAGGAAATCAGCCCCAGCATTTT
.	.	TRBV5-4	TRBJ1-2	CASSSEAKNYGYTF	TGTGCCAGCAGCTCTGAGGCAAAAAACTATGGCTACACCTTC
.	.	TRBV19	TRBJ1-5	CASIKGEGRGNQPQHF	TGTGCCAGTATTAAAGGGGAAGGAAGGGGCAATCAGCCCCAGCATTTT
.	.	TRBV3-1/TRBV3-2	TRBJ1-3	CASSRNFQGLGNTIYF	TGTGCCAGCAGCCGCAACTTTCAGGGGCTAGGAAACACCATATATTTT
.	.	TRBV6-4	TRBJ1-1	CASSWAGRNTEAFF	TGTGCCAGCAGCTGGGCTGGGCGAAACACTGAAGCTTTCTTT
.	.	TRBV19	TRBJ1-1	CASSIGEGEAFF	TGTGCCAGTAGTATTGGGGAGGGTGAAGCTTTCTTT
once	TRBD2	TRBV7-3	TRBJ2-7	CASRVSGNYEQYF	TGTGCCAGCAGGGTTAGCGGGAACTACGAGCAGTACTTC
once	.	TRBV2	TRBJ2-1	CASREYNEQFF	TGTGCCAGCAGGGAGTACAATGAGCAGTTCTTC
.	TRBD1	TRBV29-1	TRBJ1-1	CSAGTGMNTEAFF	TGCAGCGCCGGGACAGGGATGAACACTGAAGCTTTCTTT
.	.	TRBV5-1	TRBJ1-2	CASSPADGGYGYTF	TGCGCCAGCAGCCCCGCGGACGGGGGTTATGGCTACACCTTC
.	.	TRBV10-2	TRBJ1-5	CASSALAPGQPQHF	TGCGCCAGCAGTGCCCTGGCCCCGGGGCAGCCCCAGCATTTT
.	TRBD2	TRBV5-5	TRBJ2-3	CASTLGRGRVDTQYF	TGTGCCAGCACCCTGGGGCGGGGGAGGGTAGATACGCAGTATTTT
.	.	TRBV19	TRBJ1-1	CASTPPGDTEAFF	TGTGCCAGTACCCCTCCGGGAGACACTGAAGCTTTCTTT
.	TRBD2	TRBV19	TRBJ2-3	CASSTGTSGDRVTQYF	TGTGCCAGTAGCACCGGGACTAGCGGGGACCGCGTGACGCAGTATTTT
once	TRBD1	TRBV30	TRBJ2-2	CAWTGTGSFTGELFF	TGTGCCTGGACTGGGACAGGGTCGTTCACCGGGGAGCTGTTTTTT
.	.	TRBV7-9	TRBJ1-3	CASSGVDSGNTIYF	TGTGCCAGCTCAGGTGTGGACTCTGGAAACACCATATATTTT